The rows below give T cell receptor beta chains drawn from one sample of a study of OX40 agonist ivuxolimab in advanced cancers. The data were produced by immunoSEQ multiplex PCR, yet TCRdb's version contains in-frame clones alone and is incomplete. The sample contains fewer than 65,000 clones, roughly 82% of which appear only once. The sample consisted of CD4+ or CD8+ T cells sorted from blood, taken in a trial of the OX40 agonist ivuxolimab. Receptors originate from an adult with an advanced solid tumor such as melanoma, head and neck, liver or kidney cancer. The CDR3 runs from the conserved cysteine through the conserved F or W. A D gene is named only where the DNA matches it firmly. Not all rows give a size; the values are once, few, many and, for expanded clones, a class.

j_call clone_size v_call d_call cdr3_nt cdr3_aa
TRBJ2-7 NA TRBV7-2 TRBD2 TGTGCCAGCAGCTTTGGACTAGCGATTACCTACGAGCAGTACTTC CASSFGLAITYEQYF
TRBJ2-5 NA TRBV19 TRBD2 TGTGCCAGTAGTATCGCGGGGGGCCTACAAGAGACCCAGTACTTC CASSIAGGLQETQYF
TRBJ2-5 NA TRBV2 NA TGTGCCAGCAGTGAGGCCGGGACAACGCAAGAGACCCAGTACTTC CASSEAGTTQETQYF
TRBJ1-4 NA TRBV7-2 NA TGTGCCAGCAGCCCCGGACCAGGAGATTATGAAAAACTGTTTTTT CASSPGPGDYEKLFF
TRBJ1-1 NA TRBV6-6 NA TGTGCCAGCAGTTATGGACCTTTAGCTTTCTTT CASSYGPLAFF
TRBJ1-3 once TRBV5-6 NA TGTGCCAGCAGCTTTTATCGGGCGGGTGGAAACACCATATATTTT CASSFYRAGGNTIYF
TRBJ1-6 NA TRBV27 NA TGTGCCAGCAGTTTTTCTCTCCCGGACAGCTATTCACCCCTCCACTTT CASSFSLPDSYSPLHF
TRBJ2-6 NA TRBV18 TRBD2 TGTGCCAGCTCACCGCCTATAGCGGGAGCGCGGCCTGGGGCCAACGTCCTGACTTTC CASSPPIAGARPGANVLTF
TRBJ2-7 NA TRBV30 NA TGTGCCTGGACCTCCCGCTCCAACTACGAGCAGTACTTC CAWTSRSNYEQYF
TRBJ2-7 NA TRBV7-2 NA TGTGCCAGCAGCTTAGGGGCCGGGAACTCGGGGTTCGTGCAGTACTTC CASSLGAGNSGFVQYF
TRBJ1-1 NA TRBV5-1 NA TGCGCCAGCAGCTTGGGGCTGGGGGCGAACACTGAAGCTTTCTTT CASSLGLGANTEAFF
TRBJ1-2 NA TRBV6-1 NA TGTGCCAGCACCAAGCAAACCCTATTTGAAGGCTACACCTTC CASTKQTLFEGYTF
TRBJ2-1 NA TRBV6-4 NA TGTGCCAGCAGTGACTCTCGCAGGTCGAATGAGCAGTTCTTC CASSDSRRSNEQFF
TRBJ1-6 NA TRBV7-2 NA TGTGCCAGCAGCCCCATAGGCAGGGATTCACCCCTCCACTTT CASSPIGRDSPLHF
TRBJ2-2 NA TRBV7-9 NA TGTGCCAGCAGCTTATCCCCCGGGGTCACCGGGGAGCTGTTTTTT CASSLSPGVTGELFF
TRBJ2-1 once TRBV6-1 TRBD2 TGTGCCAGCGCAAACGGGGGGAGGGATGAGCAGTTCTTC CASANGGRDEQFF
TRBJ1-1 NA TRBV5-4 NA TGTGCCAGCAGCTTGGGTCAGATTAACACTGAAGCTTTCTTT CASSLGQINTEAFF
TRBJ2-4 NA TRBV4-3 TRBD2 TGCGCCAGCAGCCAAGATGTTTGGGAGGGGTCCCCAGCCAAAAACATTCAGTACTTC CASSQDVWEGSPAKNIQYF
TRBJ1-4 NA TRBV27 NA TGTGCCAGCAGTTTGGTTAAGGGGACTAATGAAAAACTGTTTTTT CASSLVKGTNEKLFF
TRBJ2-7 NA TRBV7-9 TRBD1 TGTGCCAGCAGCTTAGGTGTGGACAGGGACAGTAACGAGCAGTACTTC CASSLGVDRDSNEQYF
TRBJ1-3 NA TRBV11-2 NA TGTGCCAGCAGCTTAGTGGGCGACGCCATTTCTGGAAACACCATATATTTT CASSLVGDAISGNTIYF